This T cell receptor (beta chain) stems from a study of blood T cells in healthy people across ages. Study-level information: Template switching picked up about one barcoded beta molecule for each two T cells. Study-level findings and limits: Without sorted subsets, naive and antigen-experienced compartments could not be conclusively compared.

The amount of total RNA extracted per sample was at least 6 micrograms. This clonotype was detected ten times or more. Its antigen is unknown. The authors ran a second PCR of 7 to 11 cycles using a sample-barcoded 5' primer and a J-beta primer mix. One entry per CDR3 protein results from TCRdb running MiXCR on the 5' RACE reads. The sample comprises 600,000 or so distinct CDR3 sequences, roughly 30% of which are singletons, and more than 15% rests with the top ten. The J segment lost 0 bases and the V segment lost 2 bases, leaving 6 bases of the junction unmatched. Germline CDR1 is DFQATT and CDR2 is SNEGSKA (reference sequence). There are 16 residues in the CDR3.

V usage is TRBV20-1 and J usage is TRBJ2-1; TRBD2 matches at 8 bases. The specimen sequenced was blood. The TCR comes from a woman older than 75 in good health. For the CDR3, the DNA is TGCAGTGCTAGACCCCCGGGGGGGATCTCCTACAATGAGCAGTTCTTC. Encoded protein: CSARPPGGISYNEQFF.